This T cell receptor beta chain was captured in a study of a mutant IDH1 vaccine in newly diagnosed glioma. The wider study: Patients were started on vaccination 4-6 weeks after radiotherapy alone, or with temozolomide cycles.

Sample time point: week 35, safety follow-up. Vaccination comprised doses that each held 300 ug of mutant IDH1 20-mer peptide, plus topical imiquimod. In weeks 1, 3, 5, 7, 11, 15, 19 and 23, patients were vaccinated. Donors had new WHO grade 3 or 4 IDH1-mutant, ATRX-lost astrocytomas. About this clone: Antigen unknown.

The CDR3 totals 11 residues. In germline, CDR1 is MNHNY, CDR2 SVGAGI (reference sequence). V lost 4 bases and J 7 bases, leaving 7 bases between the germline ends. Repertoires were generated with immunoSEQ multiplex PCR, while TCRdb's copy carries only in-frame clones and drops some. The data show some 66,000 clones, with approximately 80% seen just once and 4% to 5% held by the top ten. Source: PBMCs, taken from a glioma patient whose treatment included an IDH1 peptide vaccine. This chain joins TRBV6-6 and TRBJ1-2, with D possibly TRBD1 on 5 matching bases. The clonotype comes from a man between 25 and 39 years old with glioma. The CDR3 nucleotides read TGTGCCAGCAGTTCCAGGGTTGGCTACACCTTC. Protein product: CASSSRVGYTF.